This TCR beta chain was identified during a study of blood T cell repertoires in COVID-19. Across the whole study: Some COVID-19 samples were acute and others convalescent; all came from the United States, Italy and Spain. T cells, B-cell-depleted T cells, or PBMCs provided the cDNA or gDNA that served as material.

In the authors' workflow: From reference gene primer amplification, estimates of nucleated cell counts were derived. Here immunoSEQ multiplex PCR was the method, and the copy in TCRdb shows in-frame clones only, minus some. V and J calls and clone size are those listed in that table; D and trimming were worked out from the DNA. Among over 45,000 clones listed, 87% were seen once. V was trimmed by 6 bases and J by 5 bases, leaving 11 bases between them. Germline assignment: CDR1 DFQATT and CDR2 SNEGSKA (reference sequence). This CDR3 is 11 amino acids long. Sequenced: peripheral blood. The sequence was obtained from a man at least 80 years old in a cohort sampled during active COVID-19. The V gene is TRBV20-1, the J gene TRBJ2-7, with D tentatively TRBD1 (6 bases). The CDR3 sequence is CSAKGGHEQYF. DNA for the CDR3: TGCAGTGCCAAAGGGGGTCACGAGCAGTACTTC.